One and the same sample provided the 19 T cell receptor beta chains below, sequenced in a study of T-cell reconstitution after alpha-beta-depleted transplantation in children. Preparation of the TCRbeta library was carried out with unique molecular identifiers. TCRdb used MiXCR to reprocess the PCR reads, holding one entry per CDR3 protein. The data contain 700,000 or so distinct CDR3 sequences, over 10% of them singletons. Sequences were derived from PBMCs, sampled before TCRalphabeta/CD19-depleted stem cell transplant. Receptor source: a girl aged 2-10 years with congenital amegakaryocytic thrombocytopenia, due to receive a stem cell transplant.

This clonotype appeared many times. The CDR3: CASSLPQGARGELFF. CDR3 DNA: TGCGCCAGCAGCTTGCCTCAGGGGGCTAGAGGGGAGCTGTTTTTT. The gene calls are TRBV5-1 and TRBJ2-2; 8 nucleotides match TRBD1. This CDR3 spans 15 amino acids. The germline gives CDR1 SGHRS, CDR2 YFSETQ. With V trimmed by 1 base and J by 8 bases, 7 bases remained unmatched. Combining the CDR3 with reference TRBV5-1 and TRBJ2-2 gives the whole variable domain KAGVTQTPRYLIKTRGQQVTLSCSPISGHRSVSWYQQTPGQGLQFLFEYFSETQRNKGNFPGRFSGRQFSNSRSEMNVSTLELGDSALYLCASSLPQGARGELFFGEGSRLTVL.

The rearrangement uses TRBV9 and TRBJ2-1, with 8 nucleotides matching TRBD2. The CDR3 consists of 15 residues. The V and J ends lost 6 bases and 9 bases, in that order; junction bases with no gene match: 14. Germline V CDR1 and CDR2: SGDLS, YYNGEE. Written as DNA, the CDR3 is TGTGCCAGCACCCCAGGTGGCGGGAGGTCCTTTGAGCAGTTCTTC. Translating gives CASTPGGGRSFEQFF.

Many counts were recorded for this clonotype. This sequence joins TRBV12-3 or TRBV12-4 and TRBJ1-1, with D perhaps TRBD1 (6 bases). This CDR3 has 17 amino acids. Trimming removed 5 bases from V and 0 bases from J, with 19 bases in between. For the CDR3, the DNA is TGTGCCAGCAGTAGCCAGGACAGCACGATCATGAACACTGAAGCTTTCTTT. It yields the protein CASSSQDSTIMNTEAFF.

The chain is built from TRBV7-6 and TRBJ2-3, with a tentative D call TRBD2 (7 bases). The CDR3 contains 17 residues. The germline V gene has CDR1 SGHVS and CDR2 FNYEAQ. V was shortened by 4 bases and J by 1 base, with 18 bases between the two germline ends. The CDR3 protein is CASSSNMRGRGTDTQYF. CDR3 DNA sequence: TGTGCCAGCAGCTCCAACATGAGGGGGAGGGGCACAGATACGCAGTATTTT.

Many counts were recorded for this clonotype. The chain links TRBV6-5 to TRBJ2-5; D gene unclear. The V end lost 4 bases, the J end lost 7 bases, and 19 bases lay between the germline ends. This CDR3 has 15 residues. Germline CDR1 reads MNHEY; CDR2 reads SVGAGI. This CDR3 is CASSSVVDPRLTQYF. CDR3 DNA: TGTGCCAGCAGTTCCGTTGTGGACCCAAGATTGACCCAGTACTTC.

The genes are TRBV21-1 and TRBJ1-2. TRBV21-1 represents a pseudogene. CDR3 length equals 15 residues. The CDR3 DNA follows: TGTGCCAGCAGCATTGGGAATTTGGATGACTATGGCTACACCTTC. It is translated as CASSIGNLDDYGYTF.

This clonotype was counted ten times or more. This rearrangement joins TRBV29-1 to TRBJ2-5; D possibly corresponds to TRBD1 (6 bases). Germline values: CDR1 SQVTM, CDR2 ANQGSEA. The CDR3 spans 13 residues. Trimming pared 7 bases from V and 2 bases from J, leaving 14 bases between. Here the CDR3 reads CSATDRLQETQYF. For the CDR3, the DNA is TGCAGCGCAACAGACAGGTTACAAGAGACCCAGTACTTC. Supplemented by reference TRBV29-1 and TRBJ2-5, the full variable domain reads SAVISQKPSRDICQRGTSLTIQCQVDSQVTMMFWYRQQPGQSLTLIATANQGSEATYESGFVIDKFPISRPNLTFSTLTVSNMSPEDSSIYLCSATDRLQETQYFGPGTRLLVL.

The chain joins TRBV7-8 to TRBJ2-7, with 10 bases identical to TRBD2. The V and J ends lost 3 bases and 3 bases, in that order; junction bases with no gene match: 20. Germline CDR1 SGHVS, CDR2 FQNEAQ. The CDR3 is made up of 20 amino acids. The CDR3 is CASSFIFAVGPSGSIYEQYF. The CDR3 region has the DNA TGTGCCAGCAGCTTTATATTCGCAGTTGGACCTAGCGGGAGTATCTACGAGCAGTACTTC.

This clonotype was found a few times. The chain is built from TRBV29-1 and TRBJ1-1; D may be TRBD1 (6 bases). The ends were cut back, 6 bases at V and 2 bases at J, with 10 bases in the middle. The CDR3 length is 12 residues. Per the germline V gene, CDR1 is SQVTM and CDR2 is ANQGSEA. The CDR3 sequence is CSVGGTNTEAFF. DNA of the CDR3: TGCAGCGTGGGGGGGACAAACACTGAAGCTTTCTTT.

This clonotype was seen repeatedly, ten times or more. Written as DNA, the CDR3 is TGTCTCTTCTATGGCTACACCTTC. Translating gives CLFYGYTF. This rearrangement joins TRBV25-1 to TRBJ1-2; no reliable D call. Germline V gives CDR1 MGHDK, CDR2 SYGVNS. CDR3 length: 8 amino acids.

This clonotype was counted between two and nine times. The chain combines TRBV7-6 with TRBJ2-7, with 7 nucleotides matching TRBD2. Losses at the gene ends were 1 base for V and 2 bases for J; bases not matched to a gene: 8. Germline values: CDR1 SGHVS, CDR2 FNYEAQ. This CDR3 region has 16 residues. The CDR3 DNA is TGTGCCAGCAGCTTAGGATTGCGCGGGAGCACCTACGAGCAGTACTTC. Its translation: CASSLGLRGSTYEQYF.

This clonotype was seen once. A much larger clone differs by one base, so this may be a read error. J is TRBJ1-5 and V is TRBV5-1; 7 bases fit TRBD1. The CDR3 extends over 14 amino acids. Germline CDR1 and CDR2: SGHRS and YFSETQ. The CDR3 coding sequence is TGCGCCAGCAGCTTTCAGGGGGAAGGACAGCCCCGGCATTTT. The encoded protein is CASSFQGEGQPRHF.

J is TRBJ1-1 and V is TRBV5-1; D is uncertain. With 1 base removed from V and 0 bases from J, the gap between germline ends came to 10 bases. The CDR3 totals 15 residues. Germline values: CDR1 SGHRS, CDR2 YFSETQ. The CDR3 loop is CASSLLGPMNTEAFF. The DNA of the CDR3 is TGCGCCAGCAGCTTGCTCGGACCTATGAACACTGAAGCTTTCTTT.

This clonotype was recorded many times. V usage is TRBV12-3 or TRBV12-4 and J usage is TRBJ2-2; 7 bases match TRBD1. V lost 5 bases, J lost 6 bases, and 6 bases stayed unmatched. There are 14 residues in the CDR3. CDR3 loop: CASSALTGSGELFF. The CDR3 DNA reads TGTGCCAGCAGTGCCCTGACAGGGTCCGGGGAGCTGTTTTTT.

The table lists this clonotype with many counts. The chain links TRBV5-1 to TRBJ2-7; 8 nucleotides line up with TRBD2. Trimming at V came to 1 base and at J to 4 bases, leaving 7 bases not matched to a gene. This CDR3 has 15 amino acids. CDR1 is SGHRS and CDR2 is YFSETQ in the germline V gene. In DNA, the CDR3 is TGCGCCAGCAGCTTGTGGCCTAGCGGGCAGTACGAGCAGTACTTC. Amino acid sequence: CASSLWPSGQYEQYF.

The table lists this clonotype with many counts. This chain joins TRBV5-1 and TRBJ2-1, with a possible D match to TRBD2 (6 bases). This CDR3 comprises 14 residues. The V end was cut by 4 bases, the J end by 4 bases, with 12 bases between. Germline CDR1 and CDR2: SGHRS and YFSETQ. The CDR3 reads CASSPEGTYNEQFF. The CDR3, as DNA: TGCGCCAGCAGCCCAGAGGGGACTTACAATGAGCAGTTCTTC.

The rearrangement uses TRBV5-1 and TRBJ2-5; D perhaps matches TRBD2 (5 bases). The CDR3 totals 15 residues. CDR1 and CDR2 from the germline V gene are SGHRS and YFSETQ. Trimming cost V 1 base and J 4 bases, with 14 bases left between them. The CDR3 DNA reads as TGCGCCAGCAGCTTGCCCCCCGAGGGTACAGAGACCCAGTACTTC. Translating gives CASSLPPEGTETQYF.

This clonotype was detected ten times or more. The chain uses TRBV12-3 or TRBV12-4 and TRBJ2-2, with TRBD2 identical over 7 bases. The CDR3 totals 16 residues. The J segment lost 5 bases and the V segment lost 1 base, leaving 7 bases of the junction unmatched. This CDR3 is CASSLGGRVNTGELFF. As DNA, the CDR3 is TGTGCCAGCAGTTTAGGCGGGAGAGTTAATACCGGGGAGCTGTTTTTT.

The table lists this clonotype with many counts. The chain uses TRBV5-1 and TRBJ2-3; D perhaps matches TRBD2 (6 bases). The V and J ends lost 5 bases and 2 bases respectively, with 18 bases between them. The V gene's germline CDR1 is SGHRS and CDR2 YFSETQ. The CDR3 spans 16 residues. The CDR3 nucleotides read TGCGCCAGCAGACCTACCGGGACTCCTTTCACAGATACGCAGTATTTT. This codes for CASRPTGTPFTDTQYF.